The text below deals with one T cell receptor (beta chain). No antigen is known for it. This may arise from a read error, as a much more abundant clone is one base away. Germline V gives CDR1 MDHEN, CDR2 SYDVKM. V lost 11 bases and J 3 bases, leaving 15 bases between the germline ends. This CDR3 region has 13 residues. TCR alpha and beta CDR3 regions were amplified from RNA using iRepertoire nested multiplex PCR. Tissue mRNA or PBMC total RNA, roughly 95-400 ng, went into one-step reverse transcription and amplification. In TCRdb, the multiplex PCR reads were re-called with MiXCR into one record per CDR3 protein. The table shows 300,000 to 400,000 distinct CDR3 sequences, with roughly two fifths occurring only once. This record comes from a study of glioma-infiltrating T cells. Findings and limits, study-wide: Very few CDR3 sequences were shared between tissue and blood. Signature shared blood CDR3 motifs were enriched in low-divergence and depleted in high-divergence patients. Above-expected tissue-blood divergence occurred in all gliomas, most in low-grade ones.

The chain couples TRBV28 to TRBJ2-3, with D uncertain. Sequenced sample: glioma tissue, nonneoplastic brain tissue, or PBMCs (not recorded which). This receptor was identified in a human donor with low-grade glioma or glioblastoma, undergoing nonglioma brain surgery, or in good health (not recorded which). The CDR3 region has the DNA TGTGCCCGCTCCCCTCCCGTAACAGATACGCAGTATTTT. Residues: CARSPPVTDTQYF.